This T cell receptor beta chain stems from a study of regulatory dendritic cells for organ transplantation. On the study more broadly: Dendritic cell cultures received LPS on day 6.

Here immunoSEQ multiplex PCR was the method, and the copy in TCRdb shows in-frame clones only, minus some. The table records roughly 9,300 clones, around 71% of them present only once. This clone was counted a few times. Its antigen is unidentified. Sorted T cells were CFSE-labeled and cultured five to six days with allogeneic regulatory or mature dendritic cells at 1:10. This CDR3 is built from 15 residues. Unmatched junction bases numbered 6, after V lost 0 bases and J lost 3 bases. Germline CDR1 reads SGHDT; CDR2 reads YYEEEE. This clonotype was sampled from a human donor in good health. The sequenced sample was naive CD4+ T cells from blood cultured with dendritic cells. Subset here: CD45RA+ naive T cells. V usage is TRBV5-6 and J usage is TRBJ2-7, with TRBD2 identical over 7 bases. The chain's CDR3 is CASSLVPGGGYEQYF. For the CDR3, the DNA is TGTGCCAGCAGCTTGGTGCCGGGGGGAGGCTACGAGCAGTACTTC. The full variable domain, completed using reference TRBV5-6 and TRBJ2-7, is DAGVTQSPTHLIKTRGQQVTLRCSPKSGHDTVSWYQQALGQGPQFIFQYYEEEERQRGNFPDRFSGHQFPNYSSELNVNALLLGDSALYLCASSLVPGGGYEQYFGPGTRLTVT.